Sequencing of this T cell receptor beta chain was carried out in a study of T cell responses to AZD1222 COVID-19 vaccine. Study observations and caveats: There were mostly white British donors and more females than males, and clonal diversity was possibly underestimated. Repertoire sampling happened only post peak T cell response.

With regard to this clone: No antigen is known for it.

Clones were read by immunoSEQ multiplex PCR, and TCRdb kept only the in-frame ones, dropping some. The sample yields 85,000 to 120,000 clones, around 90% seen once. Germline CDR1 is MNHEY and CDR2 is SVGAGI. Trimming left V 7 bases short and J 2 bases short, with 9 bases between. The CDR3 consists of 13 residues. This clonotype originated in an adult in good health. Sequences were derived from peripheral blood, sampled on day 0 of AZD1222 vaccination. The rearrangement joins TRBV6-5 to TRBJ1-3; tentative D call: TRBD1 (5 bases). CDR3: CASTGVPGNTIYF. The CDR3, as DNA: TGTGCCAGCACGGGGGTCCCTGGAAACACCATATATTTT.